Listed here are 18 T cell receptor beta chains from one sample, sequenced in a study of OX40 agonist ivuxolimab in advanced cancers. Profiled with immunoSEQ multiplex PCR; TCRdb holds only in-frame clones, not every one. The data contain approximately 20,000 clones, more than 80% of them singletons. Here the sequenced sample was CD4+ or CD8+ T cells sorted from blood, taken in a trial of the OX40 agonist ivuxolimab. The receptors stem from an adult with an advanced solid tumor such as melanoma, head and neck, liver or kidney cancer.

V is TRBV4-2 and J is TRBJ2-5; D remains unclear. There are 15 residues in the CDR3. The V gene's germline CDR1 is LGHNA and CDR2 YNFKEQ. The V end was cut by 2 bases, the J end by 1 base, with 11 bases between. The CDR3 loop reads CASSQFDLLQETQYF. The CDR3 DNA follows: TGTGCCAGCAGCCAATTCGATCTGCTCCAAGAGACCCAGTACTTC.

The chain links TRBV5-4 to TRBJ2-7; TRBD1 might be the D (6 bases). The germline V gene has CDR1 SGHNT and CDR2 YYREEE (reference sequence). Trimming took 0 bases from V and 7 from J, leaving 14 bases between them. The CDR3 contains 14 residues. This chain's CDR3 is CASSLDMGAREQYF. CDR3 in DNA: TGTGCCAGCAGCTTGGATATGGGGGCACGGGAGCAGTACTTC.

This clone appeared a few times. The chain uses TRBV30 and TRBJ1-5; TRBD1 is a possible D gene (6 bases). V lost 2 bases and J 3 bases, leaving 8 bases between the germline ends. The length of the CDR3 is 13 residues. From germline, CDR1 is GTSNPN and CDR2 SVGIG (reference sequence). The CDR3 here is CAWSRGLNQPQHF. The CDR3 DNA reads as TGTGCCTGGAGTCGGGGGCTCAATCAGCCCCAGCATTTT.

This chain links TRBV7-8 with TRBJ1-1; no reliable D call. Looked up from germline, CDR1 is SGHVS and CDR2 is FQNEAQ. The CDR3 loop spans 17 amino acids. V shed 5 bases and J shed 1 base, with 20 bases lying between them. CDR3 DNA: TGTGCCAGCAGCCAGACATTGATGAAGGTGAGGAACACTGAAGCTTTCTTT. As protein: CASSQTLMKVRNTEAFF. Full variable domain (outside the CDR3, taken from reference TRBV7-8 and TRBJ1-1): GAGVSQSPRYKVAKRGQDVALRCDPISGHVSLFWYQQALGQGPEFLTYFQNEAQLDKSGLPSDRFFAERPEGSVSTLKIQRTQQEDSAVYLCASSQTLMKVRNTEAFFGQGTRLTVV.

The chain joins TRBV7-2 to TRBJ2-2; D is uncertain. Germline-derived CDR1 and CDR2 are SGHTA and FQGNSA. CDR3 size: 13 residues. V lost 0 bases and J lost 4, with 3 bases in between. The CDR3 protein is CASSLAGTGELFF. In nucleotides, the CDR3 is TGTGCCAGCAGCTTAGCAGGCACCGGGGAGCTGTTTTTT.

The chain employs TRBV4-1 and TRBJ2-7; D is unclear. V dropped 4 bases and J dropped 2 bases, with 9 bases sitting between them. Germline CDR1 and CDR2: MGHRA and YSYEKL. The CDR3 is 13 residues long. This chain's CDR3 is CASSPTQTYEQYF. The CDR3 coding sequence is TGCGCCAGCAGCCCGACTCAAACCTACGAGCAGTACTTC.

This sequence joins TRBV7-9 and TRBJ2-3, with unresolved D. CDR3 length equals 13 residues. Germline V lookup: CDR1 SEHNR, CDR2 FQNEAQ (reference sequence). V was trimmed by 8 bases and J by 2 bases, leaving 11 bases between them. CDR3 sequence: CASRARDTDTQYF. For the CDR3, the DNA is TGTGCCAGCCGAGCCAGAGACACAGATACGCAGTATTTT.

This clone was recorded many times. This chain links TRBV4-3 with TRBJ1-4; 7 bases agree with TRBD1. Germline CDR1 is LGHNA and CDR2 is YSLEER. The CDR3 is made up of 15 amino acids. V was pared by 0 bases and J by 5 bases, with 3 bases of the junction left unmatched. CDR3 sequence (DNA): TGCGCCAGCAGCCAAGAGGGACAGAAGAATGAAAAACTGTTTTTT. This translates into CASSQEGQKNEKLFF.

The CDR3 DNA reads as TGTGCCAGCAGTTCCGGGACTGGGGTTTCTCAGCCCCAGCATTTT. Its protein is CASSSGTGVSQPQHF. The rearrangement uses TRBV6-5 and TRBJ1-5, with a possible D match to TRBD1 (5 bases). Per the germline V gene, CDR1 is MNHEY and CDR2 is SVGAGI. The V end was cut by 4 bases, the J end by 6 bases, with 16 bases between. There are 15 residues in the CDR3.

The rearrangement uses TRBV6-1 and TRBJ2-7; 11 nucleotides align to TRBD1. CDR3 length: 15 residues. Germline V gives CDR1 MNHNS, CDR2 SASEGT. V trimming: 5 bases; J trimming: 0 bases; junction bases outside the gene matches: 3. The DNA for the CDR3 is TGTGCCAGCAGTATGGGGACAGGGGGCTCCTACGAGCAGTACTTC. This codes for CASSMGTGGSYEQYF.

The chain has TRBV5-1 and TRBJ1-1, with D unresolved. Germline values: CDR1 SGHRS, CDR2 YFSETQ. The CDR3 runs to 15 residues. V lost 3 bases to trimming and J lost 3 bases, with 15 bases between them. The DNA for the CDR3 is TGCGCCAGCAGCTCATGGGCGGGGAGCGACACTGAAGCTTTCTTT. Its translation is CASSSWAGSDTEAFF.

The chain links TRBV6-1 to TRBJ1-2; D is unresolved. The CDR3 has 15 amino acids. The V gene's germline CDR1 is MNHNS and CDR2 SASEGT. V lost 2 bases and J lost 0, with 10 bases in between. DNA of the CDR3: TGTGCCAGCAGTGAAAGGTCAGCAGCTAACTATGGCTACACCTTC. Residues: CASSERSAANYGYTF.

This clone is labeled as medium-sized. The V gene is TRBV6-5, the J gene TRBJ1-3, with D hard to call. The germline V and J ends were trimmed by 5 bases and 0 bases, with 8 bases remaining between them. Germline CDR1 and CDR2: MNHEY and SVGAGI. This CDR3 region has 14 residues. The DNA of the CDR3 is TGTGCCAGCAGTATTGCCTACTCTGGAAACACCATATATTTT. Protein product: CASSIAYSGNTIYF.

This clone was detected a few times. V is TRBV5-5 and J is TRBJ1-1, with a possible D match to TRBD1 (5 bases). The V end was cut by 1 base, the J end by 7 bases, with 8 bases between. Germline V lookup: CDR1 SGHKS, CDR2 YYEKEE (reference sequence). This CDR3 spans 12 amino acids. The CDR3: CASSLIGGEAFF. CDR3 DNA: TGTGCCAGCAGCTTGATTGGGGGTGAAGCTTTCTTT.

This clone was detected once. V and J are TRBV4-2 and TRBJ2-6; TRBD2 aligns across 8 bases. This CDR3 has 17 residues. V shed 1 base and J 0 bases; nucleotides not matched to a gene: 2. Germline V gene sequence: CDR1 LGHNA, CDR2 YNFKEQ. The CDR3 reads CASSQVGTSSGANVLTF. For the CDR3, the DNA is TGTGCCAGCAGCCAAGTCGGGACTAGCTCTGGGGCCAACGTCCTGACTTTC.

The gene calls are TRBV6-1 and TRBJ2-7; no reliable D call. The CDR3 consists of 15 residues. Trimming removed 0 bases from V and 2 bases from J, with 11 bases in between. CDR1 is MNHNS and CDR2 is SASEGT in the germline V gene. The DNA for the CDR3 is TGTGCCAGCAGTGAAGCGCCGGGCGTCACCTACGAGCAGTACTTC. It codes for CASSEAPGVTYEQYF.

V usage is TRBV27 and J usage is TRBJ2-3, with 8 bases lining up with TRBD2. Germline V lookup: CDR1 MNHEY, CDR2 SMNVEV (reference sequence). V dropped 8 bases and J dropped 2; count of bases not matched to a gene: 9. This CDR3 contains 15 residues. In DNA form, the CDR3 reads TGTGCCAGCCAAAAGCGGGGGACCCTCACAGATACGCAGTATTTT. Protein product: CASQKRGTLTDTQYF.

This clone was recorded once. The chain combines TRBV10-3 with TRBJ1-5; D unresolved. The CDR3 is made up of 12 amino acids. Between the trimmed V and J ends, which lost 3 bases and 12 bases, there was a span of 12 bases. The germline V gene has CDR1 ENHRY and CDR2 SYGVKD. CDR3 nucleotide sequence: TGTGCCATCAGTGACCTCGGACGGATCCAGCATTTT. It encodes CAISDLGRIQHF.